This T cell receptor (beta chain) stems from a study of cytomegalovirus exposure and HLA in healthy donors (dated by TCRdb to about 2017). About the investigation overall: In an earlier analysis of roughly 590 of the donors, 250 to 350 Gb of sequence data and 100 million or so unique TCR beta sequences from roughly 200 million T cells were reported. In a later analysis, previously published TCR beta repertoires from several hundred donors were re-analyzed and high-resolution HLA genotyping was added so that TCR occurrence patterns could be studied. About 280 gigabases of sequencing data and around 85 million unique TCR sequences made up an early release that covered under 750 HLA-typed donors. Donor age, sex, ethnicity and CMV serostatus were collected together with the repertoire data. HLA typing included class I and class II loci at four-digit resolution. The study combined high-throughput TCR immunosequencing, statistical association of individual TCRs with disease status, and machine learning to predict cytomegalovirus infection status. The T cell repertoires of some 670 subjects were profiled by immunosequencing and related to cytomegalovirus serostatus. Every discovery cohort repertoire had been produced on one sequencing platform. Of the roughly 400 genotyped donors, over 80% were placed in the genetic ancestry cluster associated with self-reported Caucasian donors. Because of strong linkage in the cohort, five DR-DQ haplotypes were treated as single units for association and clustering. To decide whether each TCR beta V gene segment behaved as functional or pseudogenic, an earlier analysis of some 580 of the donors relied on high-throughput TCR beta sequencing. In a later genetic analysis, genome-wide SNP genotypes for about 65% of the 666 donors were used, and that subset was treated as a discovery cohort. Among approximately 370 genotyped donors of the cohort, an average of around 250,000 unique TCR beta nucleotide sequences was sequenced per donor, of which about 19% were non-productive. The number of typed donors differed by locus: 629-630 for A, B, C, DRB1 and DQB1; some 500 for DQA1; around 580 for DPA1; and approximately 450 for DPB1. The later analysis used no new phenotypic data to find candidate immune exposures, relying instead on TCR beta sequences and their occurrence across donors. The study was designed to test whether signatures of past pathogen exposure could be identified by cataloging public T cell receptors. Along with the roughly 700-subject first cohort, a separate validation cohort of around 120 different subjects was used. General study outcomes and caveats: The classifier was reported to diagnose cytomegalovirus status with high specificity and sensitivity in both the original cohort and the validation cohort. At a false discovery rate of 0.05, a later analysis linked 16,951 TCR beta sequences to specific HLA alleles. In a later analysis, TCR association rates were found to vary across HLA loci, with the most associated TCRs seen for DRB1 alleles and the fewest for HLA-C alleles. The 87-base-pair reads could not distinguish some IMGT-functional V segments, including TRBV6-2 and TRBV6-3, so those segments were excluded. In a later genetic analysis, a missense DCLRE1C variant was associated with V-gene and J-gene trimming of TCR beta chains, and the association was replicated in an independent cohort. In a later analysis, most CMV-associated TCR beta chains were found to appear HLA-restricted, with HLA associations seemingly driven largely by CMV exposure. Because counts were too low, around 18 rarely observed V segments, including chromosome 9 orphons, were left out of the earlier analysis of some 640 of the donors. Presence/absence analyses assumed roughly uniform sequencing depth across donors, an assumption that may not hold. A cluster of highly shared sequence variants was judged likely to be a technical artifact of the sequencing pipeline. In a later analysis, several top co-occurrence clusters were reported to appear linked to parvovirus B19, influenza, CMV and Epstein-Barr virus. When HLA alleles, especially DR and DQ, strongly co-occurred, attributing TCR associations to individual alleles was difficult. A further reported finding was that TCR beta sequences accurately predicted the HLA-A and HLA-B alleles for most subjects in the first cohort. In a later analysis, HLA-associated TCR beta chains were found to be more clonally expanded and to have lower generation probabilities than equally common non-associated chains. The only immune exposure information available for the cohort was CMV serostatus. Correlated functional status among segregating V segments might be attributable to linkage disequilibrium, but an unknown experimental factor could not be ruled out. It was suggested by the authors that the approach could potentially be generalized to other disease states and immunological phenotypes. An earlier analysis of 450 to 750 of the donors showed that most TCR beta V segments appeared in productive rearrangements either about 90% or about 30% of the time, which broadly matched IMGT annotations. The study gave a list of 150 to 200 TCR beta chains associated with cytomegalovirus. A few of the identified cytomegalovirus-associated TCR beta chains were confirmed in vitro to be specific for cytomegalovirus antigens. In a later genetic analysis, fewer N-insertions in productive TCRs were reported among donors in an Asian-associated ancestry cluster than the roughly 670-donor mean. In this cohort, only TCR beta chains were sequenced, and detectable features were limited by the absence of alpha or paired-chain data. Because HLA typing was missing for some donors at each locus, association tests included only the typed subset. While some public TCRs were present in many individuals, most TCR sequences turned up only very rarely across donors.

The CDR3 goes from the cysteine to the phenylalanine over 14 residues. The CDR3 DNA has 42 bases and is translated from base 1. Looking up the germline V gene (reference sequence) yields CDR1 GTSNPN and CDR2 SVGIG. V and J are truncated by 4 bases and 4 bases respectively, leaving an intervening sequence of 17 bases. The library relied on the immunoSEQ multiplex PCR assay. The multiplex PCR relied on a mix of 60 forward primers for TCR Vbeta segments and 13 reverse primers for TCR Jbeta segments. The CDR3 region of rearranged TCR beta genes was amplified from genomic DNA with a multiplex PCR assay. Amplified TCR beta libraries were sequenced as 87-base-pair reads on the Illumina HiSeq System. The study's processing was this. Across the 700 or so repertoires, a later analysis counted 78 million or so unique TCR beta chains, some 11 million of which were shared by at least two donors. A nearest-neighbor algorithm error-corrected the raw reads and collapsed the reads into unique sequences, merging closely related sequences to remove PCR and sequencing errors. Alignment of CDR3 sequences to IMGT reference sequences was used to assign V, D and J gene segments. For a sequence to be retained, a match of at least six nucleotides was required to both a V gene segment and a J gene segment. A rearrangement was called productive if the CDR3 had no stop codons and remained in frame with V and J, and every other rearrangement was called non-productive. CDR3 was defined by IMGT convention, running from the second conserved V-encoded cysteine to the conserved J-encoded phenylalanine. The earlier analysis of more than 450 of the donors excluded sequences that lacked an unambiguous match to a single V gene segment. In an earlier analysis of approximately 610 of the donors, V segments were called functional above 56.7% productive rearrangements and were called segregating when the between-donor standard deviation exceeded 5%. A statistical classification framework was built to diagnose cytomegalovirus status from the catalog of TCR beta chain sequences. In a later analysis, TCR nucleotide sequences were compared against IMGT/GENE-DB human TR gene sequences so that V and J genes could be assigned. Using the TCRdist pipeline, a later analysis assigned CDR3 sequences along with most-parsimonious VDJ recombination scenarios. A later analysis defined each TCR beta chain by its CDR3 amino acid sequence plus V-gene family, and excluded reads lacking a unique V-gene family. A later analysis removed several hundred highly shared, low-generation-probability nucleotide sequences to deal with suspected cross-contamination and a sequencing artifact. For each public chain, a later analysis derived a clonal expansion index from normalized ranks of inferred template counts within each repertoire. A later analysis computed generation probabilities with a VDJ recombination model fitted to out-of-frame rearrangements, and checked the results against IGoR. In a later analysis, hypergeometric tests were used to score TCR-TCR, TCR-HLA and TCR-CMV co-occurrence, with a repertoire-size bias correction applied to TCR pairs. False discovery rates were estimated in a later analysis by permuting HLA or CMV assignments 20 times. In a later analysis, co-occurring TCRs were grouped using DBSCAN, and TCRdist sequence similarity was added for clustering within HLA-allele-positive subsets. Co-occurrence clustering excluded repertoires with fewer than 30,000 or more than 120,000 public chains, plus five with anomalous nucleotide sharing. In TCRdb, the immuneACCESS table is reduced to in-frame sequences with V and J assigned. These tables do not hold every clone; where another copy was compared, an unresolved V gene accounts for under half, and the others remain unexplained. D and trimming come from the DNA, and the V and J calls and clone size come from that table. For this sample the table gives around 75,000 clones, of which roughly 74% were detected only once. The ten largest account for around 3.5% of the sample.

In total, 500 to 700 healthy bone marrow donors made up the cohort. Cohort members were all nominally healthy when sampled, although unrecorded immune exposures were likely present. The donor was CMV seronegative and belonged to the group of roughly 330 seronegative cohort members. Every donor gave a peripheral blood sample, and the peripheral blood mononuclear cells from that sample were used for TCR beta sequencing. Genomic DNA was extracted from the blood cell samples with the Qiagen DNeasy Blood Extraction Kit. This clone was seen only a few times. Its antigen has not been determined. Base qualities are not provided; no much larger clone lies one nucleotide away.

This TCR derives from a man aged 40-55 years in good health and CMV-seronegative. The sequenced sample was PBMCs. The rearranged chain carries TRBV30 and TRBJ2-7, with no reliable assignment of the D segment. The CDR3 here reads CAWKTAYKEYEQYF. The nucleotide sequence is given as TGTGCCTGGAAGACCGCTTACAAGGAGTACGAGCAGTACTTC.